A single sample is the source of the 5 T cell receptor beta chains below, sequenced in a study of cytomegalovirus exposure and HLA in healthy donors. The PCR ran on 60 Vbeta and 13 Jbeta primers. Clones were read by immunoSEQ multiplex PCR, and TCRdb kept only the in-frame ones, dropping some. This table holds 110,000 to 150,000 clones, 75% to 90% found once. The sample consisted of PBMCs. The receptors were gathered from a man aged 35 to 55 in good health and CMV-seronegative.

The V gene is TRBV5-1, the J gene TRBJ1-3, with D maybe TRBD1 (6 bases). CDR1 SGHRS and CDR2 YFSETQ come from the germline V gene. Trimming removed 4 bases from V and 0 bases from J, with 11 bases in between. CDR3 length equals 15 residues. The CDR3 loop reads CASSPTGLSGNTIYF. CDR3 DNA sequence: TGCGCCAGCAGCCCAACAGGGCTCTCTGGAAACACCATATATTTT.

This clone was seen once. The rearrangement links TRBV19 to TRBJ2-6; 10 positions match TRBD1. Losses at the gene ends were 7 bases for V and 2 bases for J; bases not matched to a gene: 8. CDR1 is LNHDA, CDR2 SQIVND, per germline (reference sequence). CDR3 size: 17 residues. CDR3 bases: TGTGCCAGTAAGCCCGGGGGGACAGGGGCTGGGGCCAACGTCCTGACTTTC. As protein: CASKPGGTGAGANVLTF. Complete variable domain (other parts from reference TRBV19 and TRBJ2-6): DGGITQSPKYLFRKEGQNVTLSCEQNLNHDAMYWYRQDPGQGLRLIYYSQIVNDFQKGDIAEGYSVSREKKESFPLTVTSAQKNPTAFYLCASKPGGTGAGANVLTFGAGSRLTVL.

The V call is TRBV7-9, the J call TRBJ1-2, with TRBD1 matching over 8 bases. Looked up from germline, CDR1 is SEHNR and CDR2 is FQNEAQ (reference sequence). CDR3 length: 15 amino acids. The J segment lost 8 bases and the V segment lost 5 bases, leaving 13 bases of the junction unmatched. The CDR3 DNA sequence: TGTGCCAGCAGCGCTCAGGGCAGGGGGCCCATCGGCTACACCTTC. It is translated as CASSAQGRGPIGYTF.

A few counts support this clone. V is TRBV19 and J is TRBJ1-2; D call uncertain. This CDR3 contains 14 residues. V was trimmed by 5 bases and J by 4 bases, leaving 14 bases between them. CDR1 is LNHDA, CDR2 SQIVND, per germline (reference sequence). CDR3 sequence (DNA): TGTGCCAGTAGTGAGACACCACTCCGCTATGGCTACACCTTC. It encodes CASSETPLRYGYTF.

The chain has TRBV30 and TRBJ1-5; TRBD1 is a possible D gene (6 bases). The length of the CDR3 is 14 residues. Germline V gene sequence: CDR1 GTSNPN, CDR2 SVGIG (reference sequence). The V and J ends lost 7 bases and 6 bases respectively, with 19 bases between them. The CDR3 spells CASRRGGAGQPQHF. The DNA for the CDR3 is TGTGCCTCGAGGCGGGGGGGGGCCGGTCAGCCCCAGCATTTT.